Shown below are 4 T cell receptor beta chains from a single sample sequenced in a study of CD8 T cells in acute hepatitis C reinfection. Generated by immunoSEQ multiplex PCR, the TCRdb table keeps only in-frame clones and is missing some. The table lists around 36,000 clones, approximately 83% of them singletons. Time point meaning: naive CD8 control sorted from an acute-time-point sample. Sample: naive CD8+ T cells from PBMCs. The receptors here all came from a woman between 18 and 30 years old who spontaneously cleared hepatitis C infection.

The chain uses TRBV19 and TRBJ2-7, with D possibly being TRBD1 or TRBD2 (5 bases each). Germline V gene lookup returns CDR1 LNHDA and CDR2 SQIVND (reference sequence). The CDR3 sequence is 14 residues long. V was trimmed by 1 base and J by 5 bases, leaving 12 bases between them. Here the CDR3 DNA reads TGTGCCAGTAGTATAGTTGGGGGAATCCACGAGCAGTACTTC. It is translated as CASSIVGGIHEQYF. Full variable domain (outside the CDR3, taken from reference TRBV19 and TRBJ2-7): DGGITQSPKYLFRKEGQNVTLSCEQNLNHDAMYWYRQDPGQGLRLIYYSQIVNDFQKGDIAEGYSVSREKKESFPLTVTSAQKNPTAFYLCASSIVGGIHEQYFGPGTRLTVT.

This clone was found once. The rearrangement uses TRBV11-2 and TRBJ2-7; D is unclear. Trimming pared 5 bases from V and 1 base from J, leaving 12 bases between. The CDR3 runs to 14 residues. Germline V gene lookup returns CDR1 SGHAT and CDR2 FQNNGV. CDR3 loop: CASSITRGSYEQYF. The DNA for the CDR3 is TGTGCCAGCAGCATAACTCGTGGGTCCTACGAGCAGTACTTC.

The CDR3 DNA reads TGTGCCAGCAGCCCTCATAGTGGCGATGAGCAGTTCTTC. Protein: CASSPHSGDEQFF. The V gene is TRBV7-3, the J gene TRBJ2-1; D gene unclear. Per germline, CDR1 SGHTA and CDR2 FQGTGA. The CDR3 covers 13 residues. Trimming pared 5 bases from V and 8 bases from J, leaving 13 bases between.

The chain joins TRBV9 to TRBJ2-1, with D tentatively TRBD1 (5 bases). Germline V gene data show CDR1 as SGDLS and CDR2 as YYNGEE. V dropped 3 bases and J dropped 6 bases, with 16 bases sitting between them. The CDR3 loop spans 15 amino acids. CDR3 coding DNA: TGTGCCAGCAGCGATTCAGCTTTAAGGGGCAATGAGCAGTTCTTC. Protein product: CASSDSALRGNEQFF.